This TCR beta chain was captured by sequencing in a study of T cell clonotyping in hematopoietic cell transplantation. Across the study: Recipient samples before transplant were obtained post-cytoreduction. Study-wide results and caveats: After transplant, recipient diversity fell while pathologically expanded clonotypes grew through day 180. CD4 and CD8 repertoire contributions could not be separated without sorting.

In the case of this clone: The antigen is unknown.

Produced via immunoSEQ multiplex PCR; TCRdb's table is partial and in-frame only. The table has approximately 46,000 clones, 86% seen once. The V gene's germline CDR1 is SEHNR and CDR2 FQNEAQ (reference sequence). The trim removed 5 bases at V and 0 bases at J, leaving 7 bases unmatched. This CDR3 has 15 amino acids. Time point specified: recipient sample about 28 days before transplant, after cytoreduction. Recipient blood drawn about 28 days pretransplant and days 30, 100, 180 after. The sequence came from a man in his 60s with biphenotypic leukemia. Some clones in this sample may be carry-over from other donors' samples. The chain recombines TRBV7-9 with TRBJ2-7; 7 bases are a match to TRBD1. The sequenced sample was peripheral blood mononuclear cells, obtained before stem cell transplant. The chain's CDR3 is CASSLQGSSSYEQYF. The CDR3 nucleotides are TGTGCCAGCAGCCTACAGGGGTCTAGCTCCTACGAGCAGTACTTC. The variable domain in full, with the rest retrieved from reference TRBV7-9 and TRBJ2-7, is DTGVSQNPRHKITKRGQNVTFRCDPISEHNRLYWYRQTLGQGPEFLTYFQNEAQLEKSRLLSDRFSAERPKGSFSTLEIQRTEQGDSAMYLCASSLQGSSSYEQYFGPGTRLTVT.